This record covers a single TCR beta chain. Here immunoSEQ multiplex PCR was the method, and the copy in TCRdb shows in-frame clones only, minus some. This sample carries 330,000 or so clones, about 90% of them seen once, and the ten largest clones take about 4.7%. The sample belongs to a study of blood T cell repertoires in COVID-19. Whole-study context: PBMCs, B-cell-depleted T cells, or T cells provided the cDNA or gDNA that made up the material.

Clinical history reported by participants formed the basis on which cohorts were assigned. Recovered status applied to Cohort 3 donors who had two consecutive negative PCRs. It also applied to those with clearance or with symptom resolution. The V gene lost 0 bases and the J gene lost 4 bases, with 7 bases spanning the gap. This CDR3 has 13 residues. Germline V gene sequence: CDR1 SGDLS, CDR2 YYNGEE. This chain uses TRBV9 with TRBJ1-1; D is undetermined. Source material: PBMCs or T cells enriched from blood (not recorded which). This TCR derives from a man aged 25 to 40 who had recovered from COVID-19. In DNA form, the CDR3 reads TGTGCCAGCAGCGTAGAAGCAGGCACTGAAGCTTTCTTT. This translates into CASSVEAGTEAFF.